These 4 T cell receptor beta chains came from one sample sequenced in a study of T cell responses to AZD1222 COVID-19 vaccine. Method: immunoSEQ multiplex PCR; TCRdb's copy keeps in-frame clones and lacks some. The data hold 90,000 to 150,000 clones, with around 90% observed a single time. Sequenced material: peripheral blood, taken on day 0 of AZD1222 vaccination. The receptors were sampled from an adult in good health.

V usage is TRBV5-4 and J usage is TRBJ2-3; D might be TRBD1 (5 bases). Trimming took 0 bases from V and 3 from J, leaving 5 bases between them. Germline CDR1 SGHNT, CDR2 YYREEE (reference sequence). This CDR3 contains 13 residues. The CDR3 spells CASSLGTTDTQYF. The CDR3 DNA sequence: TGTGCCAGCAGCTTGGGGACAACAGATACGCAGTATTTT.

V is TRBV5-6 and J is TRBJ2-7; no clear D. V lost 4 bases and J 4 bases, leaving 3 bases between the germline ends. CDR1 SGHDT and CDR2 YYEEEE come from the germline V gene. There are 10 residues in the CDR3. Here the CDR3 reads CASSGYEQYF. CDR3 nucleotides: TGTGCCAGCAGCGGATACGAGCAGTACTTC.

This chain connects TRBV5-1 to TRBJ2-7; D gene ambiguous. The germline V gene has CDR1 SGHRS and CDR2 YFSETQ. The CDR3 loop spans 14 amino acids. V gave up 4 bases and J gave up 6 bases, with 17 bases separating them. CDR3: CASSIRPIPLEQYF. The CDR3 nucleotides read TGCGCCAGCAGCATAAGACCGATCCCCCTCGAGCAGTACTTC.

In nucleotides, the CDR3 is TGTGCCAGCAGCTTAGTGGGGAAGACAGGGGCGGGTTCACCCCTCCACTTT. Its protein product is CASSLVGKTGAGSPLHF. The rearrangement links TRBV7-6 to TRBJ1-6; 8 bases agree with TRBD1. Germline V gene lookup returns CDR1 SGHVS and CDR2 FNYEAQ. The CDR3 sequence is 17 residues long. V lost 1 base to trimming and J lost 9 bases; unmatched junction nucleotides: 11.